Sequencing of this T cell receptor (beta chain) was carried out in a study of T-cell memory formation after mild COVID-19. Notes on the study in general: CD4+ contracting clones were found mainly in CM and EM, and CD8+ ones in EMRA. A balance of CD4 and CD8 characterized clones contracting day 15 to 85, whereas later expanders leaned CD4+. Pre-infection memory harbored some responding clones, suggesting cross-reactive memory joined.

V was clipped by 6 bases and J by 3 bases, with 11 bases between them. Germline V lookup: CDR1 MNHEY, CDR2 SVGAGI. The CDR3 is 13 residues long. This clonotype has a handful of counts. The antigen remains undetermined. TCRdb processed the 5' RACE reads anew with MiXCR; each CDR3 protein has one entry. The sample yields some 350,000 distinct CDR3 sequences, about a sixth seen once. Source material: PBMCs or a T cell subset sorted from them (not recorded which). This sequence originates from a man aged 18 to 35 who had mild COVID-19 (a few samples of this study predate the infection). Cell type and time point are not known. This chain joins TRBV6-5 and TRBJ1-1, with a tentative D call TRBD1 (6 bases). In DNA, the CDR3 is TGTGCCAGCAGAACAGGGACTCACACTGAAGCTTTCTTT. Translation gives CASRTGTHTEAFF.